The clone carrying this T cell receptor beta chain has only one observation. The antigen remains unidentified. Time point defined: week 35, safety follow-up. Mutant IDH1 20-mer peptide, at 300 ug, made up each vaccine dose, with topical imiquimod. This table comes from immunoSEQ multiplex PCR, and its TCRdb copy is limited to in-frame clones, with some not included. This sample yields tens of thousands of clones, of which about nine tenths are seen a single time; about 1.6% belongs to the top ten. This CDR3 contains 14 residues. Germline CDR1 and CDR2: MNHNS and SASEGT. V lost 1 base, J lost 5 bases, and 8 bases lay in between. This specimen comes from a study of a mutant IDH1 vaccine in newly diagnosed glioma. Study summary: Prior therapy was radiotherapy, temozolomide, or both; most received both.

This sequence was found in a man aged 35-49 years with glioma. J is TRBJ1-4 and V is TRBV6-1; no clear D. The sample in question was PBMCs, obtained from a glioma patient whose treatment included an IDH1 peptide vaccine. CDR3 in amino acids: CASSEGGGNEKLFF. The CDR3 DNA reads TGTGCCAGCAGTGAAGGAGGTGGGAATGAAAAACTGTTTTTT.